The 6 T cell receptor beta chains in this list originate from one sample, sequenced in a study of shared clonotypes between healthy human individuals. CD8 cells regarded as naive lacked CD45RO, were positively chosen for CCR7, and omitted terminally differentiated effector memory CD45RA+ cells. TCRdb's table, derived via immunoSEQ multiplex PCR, lists solely in-frame clones and lacks some. This sample has over 2 million clones, with just under 95% found just once. The specimen sequenced was naive CD8+ T cells sorted from blood. All receptors come from a man aged 18 to 30 in good health.

This clone turned up a few times. The chain joins TRBV13 to TRBJ2-7; possibly TRBD1 for D (6 bases). Germline V gives CDR1 PRHDT, CDR2 FYEKMQ (reference sequence). This CDR3 is built from 14 residues. Trimming removed 4 bases at V and 2 bases at J, with 12 bases between. CDR3 DNA: TGTGCCAGCAGCTACTCGACAGGAGCCTACGAGCAGTACTTC. This gives the protein CASSYSTGAYEQYF.

The table lists this clone with a count of one. The chain recombines TRBV7-8 with TRBJ2-5, with TRBD2 matching 9 bases. Germline assignment: CDR1 SGHVS and CDR2 FQNEAQ. CDR3 length: 17 amino acids. V dropped 0 bases and J dropped 4; count of bases not matched to a gene: 9. The CDR3 nucleotides are TGTGCCAGCAGCTTAGCGGTGGGTAGCGGGAGATCAGAGACCCAGTACTTC. The encoded protein is CASSLAVGSGRSETQYF.

The chain combines TRBV27 with TRBJ2-7; 10 bases are shared with TRBD2. Germline-derived CDR1 and CDR2 are MNHEY and SMNVEV (reference sequence). The CDR3 contains 15 residues. V was clipped by 2 bases and J by 4 bases; unmatched bases: 5. In nucleotides, the CDR3 is TGTGCCAGCAGTTTAATGGCTAGCGGGGGTTACGAGCAGTACTTC. It encodes CASSLMASGGYEQYF.

Comments on this clone: Other DNA sequences in this specimen translate into the identical CDR3. The V gene is TRBV29-1, the J gene TRBJ2-2; weak D call: TRBD2 (5 bases). V lost 4 bases, J lost 5 bases, and 8 bases lay in between. The CDR3 is made up of 12 amino acids. CDR1 is SQVTM, CDR2 ANQGSEA, per germline. CDR3 protein: CSVGPGTGELFF. In nucleotides, the CDR3 is TGCAGCGTTGGACCGGGAACCGGGGAGCTGTTTTTT.

A note on this clone: A much larger clonotype is one base distant, so this may be a read error. V usage is TRBV11-3 and J usage is TRBJ2-6; the D is unclear. CDR1 is SGHNT, CDR2 YENEEA, per germline. There are 13 residues in the CDR3. V was trimmed by 1 base and J by 2 bases, leaving 0 bases between them. This CDR3 is CASSLAGANVLTF. The CDR3 DNA follows: TGTGCCAGCAGCTTAGCTGGGGCCAACGTCCTGACTTTC. The whole variable domain, filled in from reference TRBV11-3 and TRBJ2-6, reads EAGVVQSPRYKIIEKKQPVAFWCNPISGHNTLYWYLQNLGQGPELLIRYENEEAVDDSQLPKDRFSAERLKGVDSTLKIQPAELGDSAVYLCASSLAGANVLTFGAGSRLTVL.

V usage is TRBV6-6 and J usage is TRBJ2-7, with a possible D match to TRBD1 (5 bases). The CDR3 is 15 residues long. Germline values: CDR1 MNHNY, CDR2 SVGAGI (reference sequence). Trimming removed 0 bases at V and 5 bases at J, with 14 bases between. The CDR3 protein is CASSYSQGRVHEQYF. The CDR3 nucleotides read TGTGCCAGCAGTTACTCCCAGGGTAGGGTCCACGAGCAGTACTTC.